This T cell receptor (beta chain) was sequenced in a study of CD8+ T cells in alopecia areata. Study-level background: Those patients who were treated received oral tofacitinib, which was given at 5 to 10 mg twice daily for moderate-to-severe alopecia areata.

Concerning this clone: Its matching antigen is unknown.

Trimming shortened V by 3 bases and J by 1 base, and 20 bases separated the two germline ends. CDR3 length equals 17 residues. In germline, CDR1 is SQVTM, CDR2 ANQGSEA. Sample treatment: oral pan-JAK inhibitor, 5-10 mg twice daily. General study results and limits: Administration of tofacitinib significantly diminished scalp clonality and expanded CD8+ clones within the top 100.

Isolated RNA was reverse transcribed into cDNA used as the sequencing template. Data came from immunoSEQ multiplex PCR; TCRdb stores just in-frame clones and leaves some out. Among around 150,000 clones, 82% were seen once, and the ten largest hold around 25%. The TCR comes from a human donor with alopecia areata. This material consisted of CD8+ T cells sorted from blood, taken at week 4, from a patient treated with tofacitinib. The rearrangement links TRBV29-1 to TRBJ2-3, with TRBD1 as a possible D gene (5 bases). CDR3 nucleotide sequence: TGCAGCGTTGAGTCAGGGAAAGGAGATCTTCGCACAGATACGCAGTATTTT. Translation: CSVESGKGDLRTDTQYF.